This TCR beta chain was captured by sequencing in a study of vaccination and CD4 T cells after COVID-19. Across the whole study: Collection of post-COVID samples occurred a median approximately 94 days after diagnosis, spanning a range of 35 to 161. Treatment of control cultures consisted of a CEFX pool, an HIV-1 Nef pool, or no peptide. Overlapping SARS-CoV-2, HCoV-NL63, HCoV-OC43 and HCoV-229E spike peptides were used to stimulate cells.

Sequencing of cultured CD4+ T cell DNA used the Oncomine TCR Beta short-read assay. TCRdb processed the PCR reads anew with MiXCR; each CDR3 protein has one entry. Among more than 15,000 distinct CDR3 sequences listed, about 41% were seen once. There are a few counts of this clonotype. Its antigen is unknown. Specified treatment: approximately nine-day PBMC culture with coronavirus spike peptide pools or control peptides (ViraFEST assay). The V gene's germline CDR1 is SGHVS and CDR2 FNYEAQ. The CDR3 runs 13 residues. Trimming removed 5 bases from V and 9 bases from J; junction bases left unmatched: 5. Source material: CD4+ T cells from blood, cultured in vitro. This TCR derives from a human donor who had recovered from COVID-19. J is TRBJ2-2 and V is TRBV7-6; 8 bases are shared with TRBD2. The CDR3, as DNA: TGTGCCAGCAGCGCAGCGGGGGCACGGGAGCTGTTTTTT. Its protein is CASSAAGARELFF.